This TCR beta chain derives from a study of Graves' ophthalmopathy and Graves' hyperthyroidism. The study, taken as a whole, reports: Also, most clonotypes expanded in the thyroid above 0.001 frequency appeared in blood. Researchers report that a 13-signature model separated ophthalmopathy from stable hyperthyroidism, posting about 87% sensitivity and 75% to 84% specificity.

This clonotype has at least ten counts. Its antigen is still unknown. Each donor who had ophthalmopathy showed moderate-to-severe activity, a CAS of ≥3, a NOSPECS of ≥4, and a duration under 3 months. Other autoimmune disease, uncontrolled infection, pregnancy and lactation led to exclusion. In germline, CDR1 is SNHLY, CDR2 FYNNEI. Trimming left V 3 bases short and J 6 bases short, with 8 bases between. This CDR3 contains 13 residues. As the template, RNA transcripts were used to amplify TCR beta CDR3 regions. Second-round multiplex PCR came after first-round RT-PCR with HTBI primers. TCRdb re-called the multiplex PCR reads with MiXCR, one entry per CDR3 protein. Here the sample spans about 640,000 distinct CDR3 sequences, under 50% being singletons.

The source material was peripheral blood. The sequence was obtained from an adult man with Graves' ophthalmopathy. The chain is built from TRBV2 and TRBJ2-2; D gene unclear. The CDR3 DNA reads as TGTGCCAGCAGTGACGGGTCGTCCGGGGAGCTGTTTTTT. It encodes CASSDGSSGELFF.